The 25 T cell receptor beta chains below were found in one sample sequenced in a study of CD8+CD57+ T cells in acquired aplastic anemia. The template used for profiling TCR beta VDJ and CDR3 was genomic DNA. TCRdb itself ran the reads through MiXCR, one entry per CDR3 protein. There are 150,000 to 200,000 distinct CDR3 sequences in the sample; over 60% occur only once, and more than 45% lies in the top ten. What was sequenced was sorted CD4+, CD8+, or CD8+CD57+ T cells (not recorded which) from PBMCs. The receptors here all came from a human donor with severe aplastic anemia or a healthy control (not recorded which).

With regard to this clonotype: At one end, the junction sequence differs from germline, possibly due to a read error. V usage is TRBV27 and J usage is TRBJ2-2; D possibly matches TRBD1 or TRBD2 (7 bases each). Looked up from germline, CDR1 is MNHEY and CDR2 is SMNVEV (reference sequence). This CDR3 has 14 residues. The CDR3 region has the DNA TGTGCCAGCAGGACAGGGAGGGAAGCCGGGGAGCTGGTTTTT. Translation: CASRTGREAGELVF.

This clonotype was counted between two and nine times. The chain recombines TRBV7-8 with TRBJ2-7; D possibly corresponds to TRBD1 (5 bases). Deletions cut 1 base from V and 6 bases from J, with 16 bases between. Looked up from germline, CDR1 is SGHVS and CDR2 is FQNEAQ. The CDR3 has 15 amino acids. CDR3 region: CASSLDGRVGSEQYF. In nucleotides, the CDR3 is TGTGCCAGCAGCTTAGATGGCAGGGTGGGCAGCGAGCAGTACTTC.

V and J are TRBV28 and TRBJ2-7, with D unclear. Trimming removed 3 bases from V and 0 bases from J, with 18 bases in between. CDR3 length equals 17 residues. Germline V gene lookup returns CDR1 MDHEN and CDR2 SYDVKM. The CDR3 is CASSFDPRILSSYEQYF. Here the CDR3 DNA reads TGTGCCAGCAGTTTCGATCCCCGGATACTGAGCTCCTACGAGCAGTACTTC. Variable domain in full (rest from reference TRBV28 and TRBJ2-7): DVKVTQSSRYLVKRTGEKVFLECVQDMDHENMFWYRQDPGLGLRLIYFSYDVKMKEKGDIPEGYSVSREKKERFSLILESASTNQTSMYLCASSFDPRILSSYEQYFGPGTRLTVT.

Many counts were recorded for this clonotype. V usage is TRBV7-3 and J usage is TRBJ1-1, with no clear D. Germline-derived CDR1 and CDR2 are SGHTA and FQGTGA. V was clipped by 2 bases and J by 1 base, with 11 bases between them. CDR3 length: 15 amino acids. CDR3 in amino acids: CASSLVRATNTEAFF. CDR3 nucleotide sequence: TGTGCCAGCAGCTTAGTGAGGGCCACGAACACTGAAGCTTTCTTT.

This clonotype appeared many times. V and J are TRBV6-5 and TRBJ1-1; D not certain. From germline, CDR1 is MNHEY and CDR2 SVGAGI. CDR3 length: 13 amino acids. V was pared by 8 bases and J by 0 bases, with 10 bases between. The CDR3 sequence: CASSESLNTEAFF. DNA for the CDR3: TGTGCCAGCTCAGAGTCCCTGAACACTGAAGCTTTCTTT.

The V call is TRBV20-1, the J call TRBJ2-7; D is possibly TRBD2 (5 bases). Trimming stripped 4 bases from V and 9 bases from J, with 16 bases between. The CDR3 covers 12 residues. Germline V gives CDR1 DFQATT, CDR2 SNEGSKA (reference sequence). The CDR3 coding sequence is TGCAGTGCTACCGAGGGTGACTCGGGGCAGTACTTC. Its protein product is CSATEGDSGQYF.

This clonotype was found many times. The genes are TRBV6-1 and TRBJ2-5; 9 nucleotides line up with TRBD1. Per germline, CDR1 MNHNS and CDR2 SASEGT. Unmatched junction bases numbered 7, after V lost 0 bases and J lost 5 bases. The CDR3 extends over 16 amino acids. CDR3 coding DNA: TGTGCCAGCAGTGAAGCGGGAGGGACAGGGCACGAGACCCAGTACTTC. This sequence encodes CASSEAGGTGHETQYF.

The V call is TRBV12-3 or TRBV12-4, the J call TRBJ2-1; D may be TRBD1 (5 bases). The CDR3 runs 15 residues. Trimming pared 3 bases from V and 6 bases from J, leaving 15 bases between. The CDR3 region is CASSFGQGGCNEQFF. The CDR3 DNA sequence: TGTGCCAGCAGTTTCGGTCAGGGTGGGTGCAATGAGCAGTTCTTC.

This clonotype was counted a single time. This sequence joins TRBV7-6 and TRBJ2-7, with D possibly matching TRBD1 (5 bases). The CDR3 contains 15 residues. Between the trimmed V and J ends, which lost 4 bases and 1 base, there was a span of 14 bases. CDR1 SGHVS and CDR2 FNYEAQ come from the germline V gene. The CDR3 reads CASSSLGVPSYEQYF. In DNA form, the CDR3 reads TGTGCCAGCAGCTCCTTAGGGGTCCCTTCCTACGAGCAGTACTTC.

For this clonotype: One end of the junction varies from germline; a read error may be responsible. The chain joins TRBV10-3 to TRBJ2-2, with D hard to call. Germline loops: CDR1 ENHRY, CDR2 SYGVKD. This CDR3 comprises 14 residues. The CDR3 loop reads CASSPLPSTGELFF. CDR3 DNA: TGTGCCAGCAGTCCTTTACCTAGTACCGGGGAGCTGTTTTTT.

The V call is TRBV10-3, the J call TRBJ2-2; 7 bases match TRBD2. CDR1 is ENHRY, CDR2 SYGVKD, per germline. This CDR3 spans 15 amino acids. The J segment lost 2 bases and the V segment lost 2 bases, leaving 2 bases of the junction unmatched. The CDR3 protein is CAISETSANTGELFF. The CDR3 nucleotides are TGTGCCATCAGTGAGACTAGCGCTAACACCGGGGAGCTGTTTTTT.

This clonotype occurred once. This chain connects TRBV20-1 to TRBJ1-6, with TRBD1 matching over 7 bases. Trimming removed 2 bases from V and 4 bases from J; junction bases left unmatched: 8. The CDR3 loop spans 16 amino acids. CDR1 is DFQATT and CDR2 is SNEGSKA in the germline V gene (reference sequence). The CDR3: CSARLLGQDYNSPLHF. The CDR3 DNA follows: TGCAGTGCTAGACTCCTCGGACAGGATTATAATTCACCCCTCCACTTT.

This clonotype was seen ten or more times. The rearrangement links TRBV24-1 to TRBJ2-5; 10 nucleotides align to TRBD2. The J segment lost 0 bases and the V segment lost 4 bases, leaving 7 bases of the junction unmatched. This CDR3 comprises 17 residues. Germline V gene lookup returns CDR1 KGHDR and CDR2 SFDVKD. In DNA form, the CDR3 reads TGTGCCACCAGTGACGGAAGTAGCGGGGGGTACCAAGAGACCCAGTACTTC. Protein sequence: CATSDGSSGGYQETQYF.

This clonotype was seen a handful of times. In DNA form, the CDR3 reads TGTGCCAGCAGCCACCACTCCCCCGTCACAGATACGCAGTATTTT. Translation gives CASSHHSPVTDTQYF. V and J are TRBV11-1 and TRBJ2-3; D not resolved. Trimming removed 5 bases at V and 2 bases at J, with 14 bases between. The CDR3 runs to 15 residues. Germline V gene lookup returns CDR1 SGHAT and CDR2 FQDESV (reference sequence).

A single count supports this clonotype. The V gene is TRBV20-1, the J gene TRBJ2-7; TRBD2 matches at 10 bases. The germline CDR1 and CDR2 sequences are DFQATT and SNEGSKA (reference sequence). V lost 1 base, J lost 4 bases, and 4 bases stayed unmatched. The length of the CDR3 is 14 residues. The CDR3 sequence is CSARASGRGYEQYF. DNA of the CDR3: TGCAGTGCTAGAGCTAGCGGGAGAGGGTACGAGCAGTACTTC.

This clonotype was seen a handful of times. This rearrangement joins TRBV10-3 to TRBJ2-7; D is uncertain. CDR1 ENHRY and CDR2 SYGVKD come from the germline V gene. V shed 0 bases and J shed 7 bases, with 4 bases lying between them. The CDR3 has 11 amino acids. The DNA for the CDR3 is TGTGCCATCAGTGAGTCGTGGGAGCAGTACTTC. Protein: CAISESWEQYF.

The chain has TRBV25-1 and TRBJ2-3; D perhaps matches TRBD1 (5 bases). Germline CDR1 and CDR2: MGHDK and SYGVNS. The CDR3 loop spans 13 amino acids. V lost 4 bases and J lost 4, with 9 bases in between. The CDR3 reads CASSVGRSDTQYF. The CDR3, as DNA: TGTGCCAGCAGTGTGGGGCGGTCAGATACGCAGTATTTT.

Regarding this clonotype: One end of the junction is discordant with germline, which a read error may explain. The rearrangement joins TRBV7-9 to TRBJ2-7; 7 nucleotides agree with TRBD2. This CDR3 contains 14 residues. Per the germline V gene, CDR1 is SEHNR and CDR2 is FQNEAQ (reference sequence). The CDR3 DNA follows: TGCGCCAGCAGCGGGGTGGGGCTTCCCTACGAGCAGTACTTC. Its protein product is CASSGVGLPYEQYF.

The J gene is TRBJ1-3, the V gene TRBV15; D call uncertain. Trimming left V 1 base short and J 4 bases short, with 5 bases between. CDR1 is LNHNV and CDR2 is YYDKDF in the germline V gene (reference sequence). The CDR3 extends over 13 amino acids. The CDR3 here is CATSRGLGNTIYF. The CDR3 DNA follows: TGTGCCACCAGCAGAGGGCTCGGAAACACCATATATTTT.

At least ten counts were recorded for this clonotype. V gene TRBV7-9 combines with J gene TRBJ1-1, with a tentative D call TRBD1 (6 bases). There are 16 residues in the CDR3. Germline CDR1 is SEHNR and CDR2 is FQNEAQ (reference sequence). V lost 5 bases and J lost 2, with 18 bases in between. The CDR3 DNA follows: TGTGCCAGCAGCCCAATTTTACGGACAGCTAACACTGAAGCTTTCTTT. It codes for CASSPILRTANTEAFF.

The chain is built from TRBV29-1 and TRBJ2-1; D is unresolved. The CDR3 is made up of 14 amino acids. Germline CDR1 is SQVTM and CDR2 is ANQGSEA. V was cut by 0 bases and J by 5 bases, with 11 bases left in between. CDR3 sequence (DNA): TGCAGCGTTGAAGATCTTCCAGCCCACAATGAGCAGTTCTTC. Protein: CSVEDLPAHNEQFF.

CDR3 protein: CASSAREGWGETQYF. In DNA form, the CDR3 reads TGTGCCAGCAGCGCCCGCGAAGGTTGGGGGGAGACCCAGTACTTC. This chain links TRBV7-3 with TRBJ2-5, with D perhaps assigned TRBD1 or TRBD2 (5 bases each). Trimming took off 5 bases at V and 5 bases at J, with 18 bases between the two ends. The germline gives CDR1 SGHTA, CDR2 FQGTGA. The CDR3 length is 15 residues.

CDR3 sequence (DNA): TGTGCCACCAGTGGGGCCGCGGGGACAGGGGACTTTCAAGAGACCCAGTACTTC. Translated: CATSGAAGTGDFQETQYF. V gene TRBV24-1 combines with J gene TRBJ2-5, with 10 positions matching TRBD1. Trimming took 5 bases from V and 2 from J; bases not matched to a gene: 13. CDR1 and CDR2 from the germline V gene are KGHDR and SFDVKD. The CDR3 totals 18 residues.

In its sample, this clonotype was seen many times. This CDR3 is CASRGQMYEQYF. The CDR3 nucleotides are TGTGCCAGCAGAGGACAGATGTACGAGCAGTACTTC. The V and J genes are TRBV6-5 and TRBJ2-7, with D possibly being TRBD1 (6 bases). Deletions cut 6 bases from V and 4 bases from J, with 10 bases between. The V gene's germline CDR1 is MNHEY and CDR2 SVGAGI. The CDR3 runs to 12 residues.

The rearrangement links TRBV9 to TRBJ2-7; 10 bases map to TRBD1. V shed 3 bases and J 3 bases; nucleotides not matched to a gene: 6. The germline CDR1 and CDR2 sequences are SGDLS and YYNGEE. The length of the CDR3 is 15 residues. For the CDR3, the DNA is TGTGCCAGCAGCGGAGGGACAGGGGACCGCTACGAGCAGTACTTC. Its protein is CASSGGTGDRYEQYF.